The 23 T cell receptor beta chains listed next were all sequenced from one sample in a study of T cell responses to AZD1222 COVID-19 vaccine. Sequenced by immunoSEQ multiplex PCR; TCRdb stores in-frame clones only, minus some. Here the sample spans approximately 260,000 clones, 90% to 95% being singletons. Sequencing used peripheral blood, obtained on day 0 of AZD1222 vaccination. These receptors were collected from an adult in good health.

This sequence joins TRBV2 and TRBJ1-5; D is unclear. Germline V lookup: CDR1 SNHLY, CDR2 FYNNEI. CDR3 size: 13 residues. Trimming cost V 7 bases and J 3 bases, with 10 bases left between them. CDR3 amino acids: CASTVVANQPQHF. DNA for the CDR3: TGTGCCAGCACCGTTGTCGCCAATCAGCCCCAGCATTTT.

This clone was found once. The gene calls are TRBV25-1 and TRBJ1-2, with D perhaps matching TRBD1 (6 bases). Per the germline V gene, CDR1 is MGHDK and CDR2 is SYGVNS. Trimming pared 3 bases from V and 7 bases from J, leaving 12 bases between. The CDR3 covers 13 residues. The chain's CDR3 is CASSDPRGSGYTF. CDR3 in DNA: TGTGCCAGCAGTGACCCCAGGGGATCTGGCTACACCTTC.

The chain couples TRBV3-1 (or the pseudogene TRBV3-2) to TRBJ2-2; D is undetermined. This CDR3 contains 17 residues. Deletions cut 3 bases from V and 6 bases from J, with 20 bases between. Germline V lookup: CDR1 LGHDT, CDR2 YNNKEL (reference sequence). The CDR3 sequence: CASSHAPDTRTPGELFF. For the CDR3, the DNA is TGTGCCAGCAGCCATGCCCCCGACACCAGAACCCCCGGGGAGCTGTTTTTT.

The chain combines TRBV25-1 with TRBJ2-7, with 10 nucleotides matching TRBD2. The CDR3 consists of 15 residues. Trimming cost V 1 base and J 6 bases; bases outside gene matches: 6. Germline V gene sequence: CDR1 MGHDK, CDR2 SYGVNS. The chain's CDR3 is CASSEFGLAGVEQYF. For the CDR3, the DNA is TGTGCCAGCAGTGAATTTGGGCTAGCGGGAGTCGAGCAGTACTTC.

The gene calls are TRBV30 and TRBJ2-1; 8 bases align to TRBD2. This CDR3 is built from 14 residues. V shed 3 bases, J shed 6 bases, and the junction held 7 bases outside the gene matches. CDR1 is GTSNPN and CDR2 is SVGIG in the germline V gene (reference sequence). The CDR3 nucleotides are TGTGCCTGGAGCCCCAGCGGGGGTCTCAATGAGCAGTTCTTC. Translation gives CAWSPSGGLNEQFF.

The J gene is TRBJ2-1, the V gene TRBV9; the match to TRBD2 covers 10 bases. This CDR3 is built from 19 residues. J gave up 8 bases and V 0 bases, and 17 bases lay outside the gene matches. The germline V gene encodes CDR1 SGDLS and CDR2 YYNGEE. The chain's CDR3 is CASSVAGAGLALSGDEQFF. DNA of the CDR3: TGTGCCAGCAGCGTAGCTGGGGCGGGACTAGCGTTATCTGGCGATGAGCAGTTCTTC.

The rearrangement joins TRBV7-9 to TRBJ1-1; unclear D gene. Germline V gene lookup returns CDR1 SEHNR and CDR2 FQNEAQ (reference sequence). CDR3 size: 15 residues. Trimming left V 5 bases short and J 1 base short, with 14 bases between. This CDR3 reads CASSRGPMGNTEAFF. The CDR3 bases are TGTGCCAGCAGCCGAGGTCCTATGGGGAACACTGAAGCTTTCTTT.

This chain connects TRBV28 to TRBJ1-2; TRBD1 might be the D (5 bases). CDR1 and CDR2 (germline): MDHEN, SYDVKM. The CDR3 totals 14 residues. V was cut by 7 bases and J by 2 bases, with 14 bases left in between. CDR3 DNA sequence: TGTGCCAGCAATGACCGGACAAGGAACTATGGCTACACCTTC. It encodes CASNDRTRNYGYTF.

The CDR3 DNA follows: TGCGCCAGCAGTCGAAACAGGGGGCGGAAGAGTAACACTGAAGCTTTCTTT. Translation gives CASSRNRGRKSNTEAFF. The chain is built from TRBV23-1 and TRBJ1-1; TRBD1 aligns across 9 bases. TRBV23-1 is recorded as an ORF, its role being uncertain. The CDR3 has 17 amino acids. V lost 4 bases and J lost 2; bases outside the gene matches: 11.

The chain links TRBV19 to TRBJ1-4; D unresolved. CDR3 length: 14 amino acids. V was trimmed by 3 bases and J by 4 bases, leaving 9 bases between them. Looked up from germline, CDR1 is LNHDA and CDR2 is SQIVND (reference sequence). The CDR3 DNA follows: TGTGCCAGTAGTATTGGACGGCTTAATGAAAAACTGTTTTTT. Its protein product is CASSIGRLNEKLFF.

The CDR3 sequence: CASSTGTGGIQRKLFF. CDR3 bases: TGTGCCAGTAGTACCGGGACAGGGGGAATACAGCGGAAACTGTTTTTT. The V call is TRBV19, the J call TRBJ1-4; 11 bases are shared with TRBD1. The trim removed 4 bases at V and 11 bases at J, leaving 12 bases unmatched. The CDR3 sequence is 16 residues long. The germline CDR1 and CDR2 sequences are LNHDA and SQIVND (reference sequence). Full variable domain (remainder filled in from reference TRBV19 and TRBJ1-4): DGGITQSPKYLFRKEGQNVTLSCEQNLNHDAMYWYRQDPGQGLRLIYYSQIVNDFQKGDIAEGYSVSREKKESFPLTVTSAQKNPTAFYLCASSTGTGGIQRKLFFGSGTQLSVL.

In nucleotides, the CDR3 is TGTGCCATCAGTGACAACCCTGGGCGGGAGGGCCCTGCCTACGAGCAGTACTTC. It yields the protein CAISDNPGREGPAYEQYF. This chain links TRBV10-3 with TRBJ2-7; 9 positions match TRBD2. J gave up 2 bases and V 3 bases, and 14 bases lay outside the gene matches. This CDR3 is built from 18 residues. Germline values: CDR1 ENHRY, CDR2 SYGVKD.

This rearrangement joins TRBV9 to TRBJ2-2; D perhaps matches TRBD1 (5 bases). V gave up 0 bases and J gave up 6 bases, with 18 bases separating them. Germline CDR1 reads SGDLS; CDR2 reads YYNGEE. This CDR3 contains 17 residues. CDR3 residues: CASSVGQILTTPGELFF. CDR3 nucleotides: TGTGCCAGCAGCGTAGGACAGATCTTGACCACCCCCGGGGAGCTGTTTTTT. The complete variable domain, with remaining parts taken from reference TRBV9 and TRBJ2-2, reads DSGVTQTPKHLITATGQRVTLRCSPRSGDLSVYWYQQSLDQGLQFLIQYYNGEERAKGNILERFSAQQFPDLHSELNLSSLELGDSALYFCASSVGQILTTPGELFFGEGSRLTVL.

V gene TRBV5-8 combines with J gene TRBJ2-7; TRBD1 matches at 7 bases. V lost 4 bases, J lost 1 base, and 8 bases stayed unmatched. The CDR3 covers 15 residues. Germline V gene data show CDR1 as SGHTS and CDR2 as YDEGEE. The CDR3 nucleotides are TGTGCCAGCAGCGACCAGACAGGGTTGTCCTACGAGCAGTACTTC. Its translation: CASSDQTGLSYEQYF. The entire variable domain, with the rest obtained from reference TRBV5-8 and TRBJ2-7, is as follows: EAGVTQSPTHLIKTRGQQATLRCSPISGHTSVYWYQQALGLGLQFLLWYDEGEERNRGNFPPRFSGRQFPNYSSELNVNALELEDSALYLCASSDQTGLSYEQYFGPGTRLTVT.

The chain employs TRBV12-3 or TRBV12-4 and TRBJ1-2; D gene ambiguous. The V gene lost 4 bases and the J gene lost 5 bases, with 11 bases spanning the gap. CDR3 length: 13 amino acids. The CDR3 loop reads CASSYHPGYGYTF. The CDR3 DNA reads TGTGCCAGCAGTTACCACCCGGGGTATGGCTACACCTTC.

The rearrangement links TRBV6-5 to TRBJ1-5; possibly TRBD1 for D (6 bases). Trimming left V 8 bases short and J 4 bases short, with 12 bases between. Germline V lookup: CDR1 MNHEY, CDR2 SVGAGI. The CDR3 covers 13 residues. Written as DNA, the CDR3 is TGTGCCAGCTCCTATGACAGGAATCAGCCCCAGCATTTT. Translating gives CASSYDRNQPQHF.

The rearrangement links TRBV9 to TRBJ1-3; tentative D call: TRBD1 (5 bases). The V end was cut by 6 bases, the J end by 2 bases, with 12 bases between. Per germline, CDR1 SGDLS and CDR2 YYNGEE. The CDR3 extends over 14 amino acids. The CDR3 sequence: CASTPMGPGNTIYF. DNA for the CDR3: TGTGCCAGCACCCCGATGGGACCTGGAAACACCATATATTTT.

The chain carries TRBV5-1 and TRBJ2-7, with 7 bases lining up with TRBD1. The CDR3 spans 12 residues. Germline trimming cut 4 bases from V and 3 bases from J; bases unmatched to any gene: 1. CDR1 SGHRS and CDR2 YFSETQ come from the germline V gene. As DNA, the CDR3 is TGCGCCAGCAGCCCAGGGGGCTACGAGCAGTACTTC. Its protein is CASSPGGYEQYF.

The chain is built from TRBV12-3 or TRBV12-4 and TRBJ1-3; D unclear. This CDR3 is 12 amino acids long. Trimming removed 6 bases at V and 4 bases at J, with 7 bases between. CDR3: CASRGGGNTIYF. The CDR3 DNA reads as TGTGCCAGCAGGGGAGGGGGAAACACCATATATTTT.

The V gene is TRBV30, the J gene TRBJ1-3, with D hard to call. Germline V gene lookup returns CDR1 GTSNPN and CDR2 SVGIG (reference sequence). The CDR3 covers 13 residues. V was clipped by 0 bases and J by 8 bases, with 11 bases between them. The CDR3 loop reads CAWSVDNGDTIYF. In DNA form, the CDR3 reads TGTGCCTGGAGTGTGGATAATGGGGACACCATATATTTT.

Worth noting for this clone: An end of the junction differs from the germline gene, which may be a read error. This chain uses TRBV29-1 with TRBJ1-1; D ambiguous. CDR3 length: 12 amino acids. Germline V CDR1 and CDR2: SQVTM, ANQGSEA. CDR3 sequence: CSVEALNTEVFF. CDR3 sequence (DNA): TGCAGCGTTGAAGCCTTGAACACTGAAGTTTTCTTT.

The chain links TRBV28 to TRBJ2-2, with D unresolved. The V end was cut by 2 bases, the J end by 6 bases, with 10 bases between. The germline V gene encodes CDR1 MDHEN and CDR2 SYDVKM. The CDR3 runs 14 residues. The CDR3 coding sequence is TGTGCCAGCAGTTTAGGATCCCCCCCCGGGGAGCTGTTTTTT. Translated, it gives CASSLGSPPGELFF.

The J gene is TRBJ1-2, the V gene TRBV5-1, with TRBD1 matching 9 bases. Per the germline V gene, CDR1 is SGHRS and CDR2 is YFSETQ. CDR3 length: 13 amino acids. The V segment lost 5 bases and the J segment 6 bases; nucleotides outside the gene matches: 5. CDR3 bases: TGCGCCAGCAGGGTCCGGACAGGGGATGGCTACACCTTC. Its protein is CASRVRTGDGYTF.